Listed below are T cell receptor beta chains from one sample, sequenced in a study of T cell changes during pregnancy in multiple sclerosis. The data were produced by immunoSEQ multiplex PCR, yet TCRdb's version contains in-frame clones alone and is incomplete. The profile shows 70,000 to 80,000 clones, around nine tenths of them singletons. The material was CD4+ T cells from peripheral blood mononuclear cells, obtained before pregnancy. The receptors originated from a female donor with multiple sclerosis, enrolled in a pregnancy study. Both conserved end residues are trimmed from each CDR3. Each record gives: V gene, J gene, CDR3 protein.

v_gene: TRBV5-1; j_gene: TRBJ1-4; CDR3aa: ASSPGGEKLF
v_gene: TRBV19; j_gene: TRBJ2-7; CDR3aa: ASRSDRGNYEQY
v_gene: TRBV2; j_gene: TRBJ1-3; CDR3aa: ARSTNPTGNTIY
v_gene: TRBV29-1; j_gene: TRBJ2-7; CDR3aa: SVGRVGRGEEQY
v_gene: TRBV7-6; j_gene: TRBJ2-1; CDR3aa: ASSPRPPSGASYNEQF
v_gene: TRBV7-3; j_gene: TRBJ2-3; CDR3aa: ASRRTGTSDTDTQY
v_gene: TRBV6-5; j_gene: TRBJ1-5; CDR3aa: ASRRGGEGNQPQH
v_gene: TRBV6-1; j_gene: TRBJ1-2; CDR3aa: ASSEALGGYGYT
v_gene: TRBV28; j_gene: TRBJ1-6; CDR3aa: ASSLFRTDNSPLH
v_gene: TRBV7-2; j_gene: TRBJ2-7; CDR3aa: ASSLEPGGYYEQY
v_gene: TRBV19; j_gene: TRBJ2-7; CDR3aa: ASSPGRDEQY
v_gene: TRBV6-8; j_gene: TRBJ2-1; CDR3aa: AGGDCPWQF
v_gene: TRBV5-1; j_gene: TRBJ1-6; CDR3aa: ASSFEGMNSPLH
v_gene: TRBV18; j_gene: TRBJ1-5; CDR3aa: ASSLGANQPQH
v_gene: TRBV28; j_gene: TRBJ2-2; CDR3aa: ASSKLAANTGELF
v_gene: TRBV13; j_gene: TRBJ2-1; CDR3aa: ASSLSLTPLLAGAAYNEQF
v_gene: TRBV15; j_gene: TRBJ2-7; CDR3aa: ATSRDGKGGVEQY
v_gene: TRBV19; j_gene: TRBJ2-1; CDR3aa: ASQRTGNEQF
v_gene: TRBV5-8; j_gene: TRBJ1-1; CDR3aa: ASTYRTEAF
v_gene: TRBV15; j_gene: TRBJ1-1; CDR3aa: ATSRGGTAAF
v_gene: TRBV7-2; j_gene: TRBJ2-1; CDR3aa: ASSLWAGAEKF
v_gene: TRBV5-1; j_gene: TRBJ2-7; CDR3aa: ASSGVLDSPNYEQY
v_gene: TRBV29-1; j_gene: TRBJ2-2; CDR3aa: SVEGLAGGTNTGELF
v_gene: TRBV18; j_gene: TRBJ2-7; CDR3aa: ASSPGREGYEQY
v_gene: TRBV19; j_gene: TRBJ1-5; CDR3aa: ASSKGGFNQPQH
v_gene: TRBV7-3; j_gene: TRBJ2-2; CDR3aa: ASSLYGGGNTGELF
v_gene: TRBV29-1; j_gene: TRBJ2-3; CDR3aa: SVSGNTDTQY
v_gene: TRBV30; j_gene: TRBJ1-3; CDR3aa: AWSVIAGSGNTIY
v_gene: TRBV7-9; j_gene: TRBJ2-3; CDR3aa: ASSSGHAAGTDTQY
v_gene: TRBV7-8; j_gene: TRBJ2-5; CDR3aa: ASSWGLAGFGETQY
v_gene: TRBV7-6; j_gene: TRBJ2-2; CDR3aa: ASSPRTGGGSNTGELF